This entry describes one T cell receptor beta chain. This entry comes from a study of blood T cell repertoires in COVID-19. The overall study: Nucleic acid was either cDNA or gDNA, and it came from T cells, B-cell-depleted T cells, or PBMCs.

CDR3 length: 12 residues. V gave up 3 bases and J gave up 4 bases, with 7 bases separating them. Some clones are missing from TCRdb's copy, which holds only in-frame ones; the method was immunoSEQ multiplex PCR. There are tens of thousands of clones in the sample; more than 85% occur only once, and over 20% lies in the top ten. J is TRBJ2-7 and V is TRBV12-3 or TRBV12-4, with D uncertain. The sequence was obtained from a woman older than 75 with active or convalescent COVID-19. Sequencing was performed on peripheral blood. Written as DNA, the CDR3 is TGTGCCAGCAGTTTTATCCAGTACGAGCAGTACTTC. Encoded protein: CASSFIQYEQYF.